This TCR beta chain was sequenced during a study of cytomegalovirus exposure and HLA in healthy donors. Study findings and constraints: Common viral pathogens (according to a later analysis) appeared linked to several of the most significant clusters. 150 or so TCR beta chains were listed as cytomegalovirus-associated.

V was trimmed by 7 bases and J by 4 bases, leaving 10 bases between them. This CDR3 comprises 13 residues. Germline assignment: CDR1 SGHVS and CDR2 FNYEAQ. PCR employed 60 Vbeta and 13 Jbeta primers. Libraries were prepared by immunoSEQ multiplex PCR; TCRdb keeps only in-frame clonotypes and omits some of them. The sample has approximately 160,000 clones; around four fifths are singletons. Details on this clone: The antigen remains undetermined.

The clonotype was recovered from a man between 45 and 60 years old in good health and CMV-seropositive. The V call is TRBV7-6, the J call TRBJ2-2, with D hard to call. The sequenced sample consisted of PBMCs. The CDR3 protein is CASTHGFTGELFF. The CDR3 nucleotides read TGTGCCAGCACCCACGGGTTCACCGGGGAGCTGTTTTTT.